The 12 T cell receptor beta chains below were found in one sample sequenced in a study of cytomegalovirus exposure and HLA in healthy donors. Amplification used 60 Vbeta primers and 13 Jbeta primers. TCRdb's copy holds only in-frame clones and misses some; the assay was immunoSEQ multiplex PCR. The table has 95,000 to 150,000 clones, 81% seen once. Material: PBMCs. The source of these receptors is a man aged 18-30 years in good health and CMV-seronegative.

The CDR3 reads CASSNPGGGSYNEQFF. The CDR3 coding sequence is TGTGCCAGCAGCAATCCTGGCGGGGGCTCCTACAATGAGCAGTTCTTC. This chain joins TRBV21-1 and TRBJ2-1; the table's D gene call, TRBD2, was not cross checked with the DNA. TRBV21-1 is a listed pseudogene. The CDR3 loop spans 16 amino acids.

The genes are TRBV6-6 and TRBJ1-1; D remains unclear. This CDR3 region has 10 residues. Germline CDR1 is MNHNY and CDR2 is SVGAGI (reference sequence). V was pared by 6 bases and J by 5 bases, with 4 bases between. The CDR3 spells CASSRTEAFF. The CDR3 DNA is TGTGCCAGCAGCCGGACTGAAGCTTTCTTT.

J is TRBJ2-1 and V is TRBV19, with TRBD2 identical over 8 bases. Trimming removed 3 bases from V and 6 bases from J; junction bases left unmatched: 10. The CDR3 is 16 amino acids. CDR1 and CDR2 (germline): LNHDA, SQIVND (reference sequence). CDR3 sequence: CASSMGTSRGLNEQFF. The CDR3 DNA reads as TGTGCCAGTAGTATGGGGACTAGTCGGGGGCTCAATGAGCAGTTCTTC.

The chain recombines TRBV6-6 with TRBJ1-3; 9 bases agree with TRBD1. The CDR3 spans 16 residues. CDR1 and CDR2 (germline): MNHNY, SVGAGI (reference sequence). The V gene end was trimmed by 5 bases and the J gene end by 4 bases; junction bases not matched to a gene: 9. CDR3 amino acids: CASSHPGQGRGNTIYF. The CDR3 bases are TGTGCCAGCAGTCACCCGGGACAGGGTCGCGGAAACACCATATATTTT.

V is TRBV5-1 and J is TRBJ2-1; 9 bases are a match to TRBD2. J gave up 4 bases and V 0 bases, and 5 bases lay outside the gene matches. Germline V gives CDR1 SGHRS, CDR2 YFSETQ. CDR3 length: 16 residues. In DNA form, the CDR3 reads TGCGCCAGCAGCTTGGATCCTAGCGGGGTTTACAATGAGCAGTTCTTC. It specifies CASSLDPSGVYNEQFF.

In its sample, this clone was seen a few times. V usage is TRBV6-5 and J usage is TRBJ2-3, with D tentatively TRBD2 (6 bases). The germline V gene has CDR1 MNHEY and CDR2 SVGAGI. Between the trimmed V and J ends, which lost 4 bases and 0 bases, there was a span of 14 bases. The CDR3 contains 16 residues. The CDR3 nucleotides read TGTGCCAGCAGTTTCTCGGGCGGGGAGAGCACAGATACGCAGTATTTT. Its protein is CASSFSGGESTDTQYF.

The CDR3 DNA is TGTGCCAGCAGTCTAAAGGGGCTAGTTTCTGAAGCTTTCTTT. Its translation is CASSLKGLVSEAFF. This rearrangement joins TRBV7-9 to TRBJ1-1, with a weak D call TRBD1 (5 bases). The CDR3 is 14 amino acids. Per the germline V gene, CDR1 is SEHNR and CDR2 is FQNEAQ (reference sequence). The germline V and J ends were trimmed by 6 bases and 6 bases, with 17 bases remaining between them. Together with reference TRBV7-9 and TRBJ1-1, the CDR3 gives the full variable domain: DTGVSQNPRHKITKRGQNVTFRCDPISEHNRLYWYRQTLGQGPEFLTYFQNEAQLEKSRLLSDRFSAERPKGSFSTLEIQRTEQGDSAMYLCASSLKGLVSEAFFGQGTRLTVV.

This clone was seen more than once but under ten times. This chain connects TRBV4-1 to TRBJ2-7, with D possibly being TRBD1 (6 bases). This CDR3 comprises 17 residues. V was trimmed by 1 base and J by 2 bases, leaving 18 bases between them. The germline V gene has CDR1 MGHRA and CDR2 YSYEKL. The CDR3 DNA follows: TGCGCCAGCAGCCAAGTTCCCCCCCCAGGGGACACCTACGAGCAGTACTTC. Protein sequence: CASSQVPPPGDTYEQYF.

This sequence joins TRBV5-6 and TRBJ2-3; 8 bases agree with TRBD2. V was clipped by 7 bases and J by 8 bases; unmatched bases: 9. The germline V gene encodes CDR1 SGHDT and CDR2 YYEEEE. The CDR3 runs 13 residues. Written as DNA, the CDR3 is TGTGCCAGCCAGGGACTAGGGTCGGGTACGCAGTATTTT. The encoded protein is CASQGLGSGTQYF.

The rearrangement joins TRBV7-8 to TRBJ1-4; 7 nucleotides line up with TRBD1. This CDR3 has 14 amino acids. Germline CDR1 and CDR2: SGHVS and FQNEAQ. V lost 5 bases, J lost 8 bases, and 8 bases stayed unmatched. This CDR3 is CASSPPGGVEKLFF. The CDR3 DNA reads as TGTGCCAGCAGCCCCCCAGGGGGAGTGGAAAAACTGTTTTTT.

Here the CDR3 reads CASSLRIDRDRDSEQYF. DNA for the CDR3: TGTGCCAGCAGTCTCAGGATCGACCGGGACAGGGACTCCGAGCAGTACTTC. The chain combines TRBV27 with TRBJ2-7; the match to TRBD1 covers 9 bases. The V gene's germline CDR1 is MNHEY and CDR2 SMNVEV (reference sequence). The ends lost 5 bases at V and 6 bases at J; junction bases unmatched: 17. The CDR3 covers 17 residues.

This rearrangement joins TRBV11-2 to TRBJ2-7, with D uncertain. The germline V gene has CDR1 SGHAT and CDR2 FQNNGV. V gave up 0 bases and J gave up 3 bases, with 6 bases separating them. The CDR3 is 13 amino acids. The CDR3 DNA reads as TGTGCCAGCAGCTTAGAAACAGTCTACGAGCAGTACTTC. Translation: CASSLETVYEQYF.